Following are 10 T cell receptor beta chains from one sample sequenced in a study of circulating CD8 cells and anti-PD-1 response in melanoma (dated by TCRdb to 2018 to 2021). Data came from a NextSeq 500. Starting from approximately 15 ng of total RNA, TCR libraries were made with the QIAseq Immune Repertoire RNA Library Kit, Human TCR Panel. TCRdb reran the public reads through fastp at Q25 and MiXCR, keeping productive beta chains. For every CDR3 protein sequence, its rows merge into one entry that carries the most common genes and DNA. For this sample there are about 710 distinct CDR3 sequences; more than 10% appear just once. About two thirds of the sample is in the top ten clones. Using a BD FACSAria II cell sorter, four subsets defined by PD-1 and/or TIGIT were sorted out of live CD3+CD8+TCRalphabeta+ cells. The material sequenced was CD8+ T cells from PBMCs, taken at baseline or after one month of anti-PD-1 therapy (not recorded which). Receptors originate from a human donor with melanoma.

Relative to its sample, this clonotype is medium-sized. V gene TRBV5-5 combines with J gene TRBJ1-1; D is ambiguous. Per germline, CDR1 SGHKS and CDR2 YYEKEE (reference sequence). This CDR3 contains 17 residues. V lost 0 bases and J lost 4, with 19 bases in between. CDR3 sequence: CASSLAQRTGLSTEAFF. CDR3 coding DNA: TGTGCCAGCAGCTTGGCGCAGCGAACGGGATTGAGCACTGAAGCTTTCTTT.

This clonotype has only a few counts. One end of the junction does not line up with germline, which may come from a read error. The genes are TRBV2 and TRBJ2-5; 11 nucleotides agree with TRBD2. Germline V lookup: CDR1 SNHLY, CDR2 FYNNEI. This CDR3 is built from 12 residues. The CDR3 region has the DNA TGTGCCGGACTAGCGGGCCAGGAGATCCAGTACTTC. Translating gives CAGLAGQEIQYF.

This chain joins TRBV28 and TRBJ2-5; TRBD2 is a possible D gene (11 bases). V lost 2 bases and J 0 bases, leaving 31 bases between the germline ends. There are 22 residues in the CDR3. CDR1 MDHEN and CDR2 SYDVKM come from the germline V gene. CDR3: CASSLGGQGRVTGLADQETQYF. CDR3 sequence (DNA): TGTGCCAGCAGTTTAGGGGGACAGGGGCGAGTAACGGGACTAGCGGACCAAGAGACCCAGTACTTC.

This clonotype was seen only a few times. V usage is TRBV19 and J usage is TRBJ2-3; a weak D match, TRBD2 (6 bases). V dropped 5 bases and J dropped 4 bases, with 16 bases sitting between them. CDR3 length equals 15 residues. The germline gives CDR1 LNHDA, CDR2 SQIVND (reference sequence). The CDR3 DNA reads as TGTGCCAGTAGTCCCACACCCCTAGCGTCAGATACGCAGTATTTT. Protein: CASSPTPLASDTQYF.

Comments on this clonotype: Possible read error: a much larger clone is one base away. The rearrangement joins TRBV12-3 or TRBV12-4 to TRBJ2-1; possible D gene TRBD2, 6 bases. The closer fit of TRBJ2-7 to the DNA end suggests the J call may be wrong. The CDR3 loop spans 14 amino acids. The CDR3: CASSSGGVMNEQYF. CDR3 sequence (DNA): TGTGCCAGCAGTTCCGGCGGGGTTATGAACGAGCAGTACTTC.

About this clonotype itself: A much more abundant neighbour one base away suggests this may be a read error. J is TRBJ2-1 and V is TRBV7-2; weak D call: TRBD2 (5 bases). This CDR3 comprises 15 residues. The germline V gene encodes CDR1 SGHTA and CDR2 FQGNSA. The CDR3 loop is CVSSLEGNSYNEQFF. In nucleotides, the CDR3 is TGTGTCAGCAGCTTAGAGGGCAACTCCTACAATGAGCAGTTCTTC.

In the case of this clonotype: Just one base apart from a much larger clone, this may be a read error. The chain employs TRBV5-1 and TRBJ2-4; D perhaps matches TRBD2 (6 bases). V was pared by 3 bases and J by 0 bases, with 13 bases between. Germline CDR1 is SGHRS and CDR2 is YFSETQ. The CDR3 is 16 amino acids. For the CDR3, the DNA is TGCGCCAGCAGCTCGACCGGGACTCCAGCCAAAAACATTCAGTACTTC. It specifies CASSSTGTPAKNIQYF.

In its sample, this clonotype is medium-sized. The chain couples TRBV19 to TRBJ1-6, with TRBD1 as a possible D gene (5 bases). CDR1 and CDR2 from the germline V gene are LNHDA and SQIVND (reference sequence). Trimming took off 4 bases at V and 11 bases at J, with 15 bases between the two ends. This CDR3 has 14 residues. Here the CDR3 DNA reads TGTGCCAGTAGTAGCTTTCAGCGGGGGACACCCCTCCACTTT. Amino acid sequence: CASSSFQRGTPLHF.

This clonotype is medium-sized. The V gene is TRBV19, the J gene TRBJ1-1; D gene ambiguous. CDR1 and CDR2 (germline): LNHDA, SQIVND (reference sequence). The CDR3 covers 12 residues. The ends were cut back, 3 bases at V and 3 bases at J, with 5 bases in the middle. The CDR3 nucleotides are TGTGCCAGTAGTATTATGGACACTGAAGCTTTCTTT. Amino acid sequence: CASSIMDTEAFF.

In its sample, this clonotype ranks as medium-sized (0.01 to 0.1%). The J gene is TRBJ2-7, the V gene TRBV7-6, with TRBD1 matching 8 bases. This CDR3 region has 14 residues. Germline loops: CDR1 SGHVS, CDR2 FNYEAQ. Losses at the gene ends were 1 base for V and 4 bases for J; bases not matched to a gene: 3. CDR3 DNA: TGTGCCAGCAGCTTAGGGACAGGGTTATACGAGCAGTACTTC. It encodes CASSLGTGLYEQYF.